Included here is one TCR beta chain sequence, with context. As yet, its antigen is unknown. The entry originates in a study of OX40 agonist ivuxolimab in advanced cancers. About the study: Intravenous ivuxolimab was administered to patients every 2 weeks at 0.01 to 10 mg/kg. Aged 23 to 79 with a mean of roughly 63 years, they were 82.7% male. The study's findings and limits: In general, CD8+ T cells held more expanded clones than CD4+ did, on average. Partial responders receiving 0.1-3.0 mg/kg showed among the lowest clonal expansion.

V lost 4 bases, J lost 2 bases, and 3 bases stayed unmatched. There are 14 residues in the CDR3. CDR1 and CDR2 (germline): SGHRS, YFSETQ. Measured with immunoSEQ multiplex PCR; TCRdb has only the in-frame clones, and not every one. The data hold 100,000 to 150,000 clones, with 85% to 95% observed a single time. This sequence was found in an adult with an advanced solid tumor such as melanoma, head and neck, liver or kidney cancer. The genes are TRBV5-1 and TRBJ1-3; 7 bases map to TRBD1. The specimen comprised CD4+ or CD8+ T cells sorted from blood, sampled in a trial of the OX40 agonist ivuxolimab. This CDR3 is CASSEGATGNTIYF. In DNA, the CDR3 is TGCGCCAGCAGCGAGGGGGCAACTGGAAACACCATATATTTT. Variable domain in full (rest from reference TRBV5-1 and TRBJ1-3): KAGVTQTPRYLIKTRGQQVTLSCSPISGHRSVSWYQQTPGQGLQFLFEYFSETQRNKGNFPGRFSGRQFSNSRSEMNVSTLELGDSALYLCASSEGATGNTIYFGEGSWLTVV.